The sequence of this T cell receptor beta chain was determined in a study of siplizumab effects on memory and regulatory T cells. Clones were read by immunoSEQ multiplex PCR, and TCRdb kept only the in-frame ones, dropping some. The sample has about 85,000 clones, just under 95% seen once; the top ten hold about a fifth. V trimming: 3 bases; J trimming: 3 bases; junction bases outside the gene matches: 8. Germline CDR1 is LNHDA and CDR2 is SQIVND (reference sequence). The CDR3 is made up of 16 amino acids. The V and J genes are TRBV19 and TRBJ1-5; 7 nucleotides align to TRBD1. The sequencing sample was made of CD8+ T cells sorted from blood. The receptor was isolated from a human donor in good health. In DNA form, the CDR3 reads TGTGCCAGTAGTATTTCAATCGGACAGGTCAATCAGCCCCAGCATTTT. It translates to CASSISIGQVNQPQHF.